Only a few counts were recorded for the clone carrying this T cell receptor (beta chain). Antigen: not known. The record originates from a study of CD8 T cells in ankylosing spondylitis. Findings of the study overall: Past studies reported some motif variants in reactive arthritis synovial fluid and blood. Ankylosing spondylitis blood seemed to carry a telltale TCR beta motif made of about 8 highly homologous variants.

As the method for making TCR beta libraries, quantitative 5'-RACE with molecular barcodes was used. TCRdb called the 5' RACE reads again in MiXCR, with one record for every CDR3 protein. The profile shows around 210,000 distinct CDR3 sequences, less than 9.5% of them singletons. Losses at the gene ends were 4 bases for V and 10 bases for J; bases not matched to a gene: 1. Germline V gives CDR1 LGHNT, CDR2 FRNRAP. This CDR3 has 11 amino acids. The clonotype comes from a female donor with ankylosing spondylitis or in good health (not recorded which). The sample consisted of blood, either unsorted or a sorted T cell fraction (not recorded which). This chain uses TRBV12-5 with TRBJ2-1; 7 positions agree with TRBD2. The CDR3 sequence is CASGYSGEQFF. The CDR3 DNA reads TGTGCTAGTGGTTATAGCGGGGAGCAGTTCTTC.